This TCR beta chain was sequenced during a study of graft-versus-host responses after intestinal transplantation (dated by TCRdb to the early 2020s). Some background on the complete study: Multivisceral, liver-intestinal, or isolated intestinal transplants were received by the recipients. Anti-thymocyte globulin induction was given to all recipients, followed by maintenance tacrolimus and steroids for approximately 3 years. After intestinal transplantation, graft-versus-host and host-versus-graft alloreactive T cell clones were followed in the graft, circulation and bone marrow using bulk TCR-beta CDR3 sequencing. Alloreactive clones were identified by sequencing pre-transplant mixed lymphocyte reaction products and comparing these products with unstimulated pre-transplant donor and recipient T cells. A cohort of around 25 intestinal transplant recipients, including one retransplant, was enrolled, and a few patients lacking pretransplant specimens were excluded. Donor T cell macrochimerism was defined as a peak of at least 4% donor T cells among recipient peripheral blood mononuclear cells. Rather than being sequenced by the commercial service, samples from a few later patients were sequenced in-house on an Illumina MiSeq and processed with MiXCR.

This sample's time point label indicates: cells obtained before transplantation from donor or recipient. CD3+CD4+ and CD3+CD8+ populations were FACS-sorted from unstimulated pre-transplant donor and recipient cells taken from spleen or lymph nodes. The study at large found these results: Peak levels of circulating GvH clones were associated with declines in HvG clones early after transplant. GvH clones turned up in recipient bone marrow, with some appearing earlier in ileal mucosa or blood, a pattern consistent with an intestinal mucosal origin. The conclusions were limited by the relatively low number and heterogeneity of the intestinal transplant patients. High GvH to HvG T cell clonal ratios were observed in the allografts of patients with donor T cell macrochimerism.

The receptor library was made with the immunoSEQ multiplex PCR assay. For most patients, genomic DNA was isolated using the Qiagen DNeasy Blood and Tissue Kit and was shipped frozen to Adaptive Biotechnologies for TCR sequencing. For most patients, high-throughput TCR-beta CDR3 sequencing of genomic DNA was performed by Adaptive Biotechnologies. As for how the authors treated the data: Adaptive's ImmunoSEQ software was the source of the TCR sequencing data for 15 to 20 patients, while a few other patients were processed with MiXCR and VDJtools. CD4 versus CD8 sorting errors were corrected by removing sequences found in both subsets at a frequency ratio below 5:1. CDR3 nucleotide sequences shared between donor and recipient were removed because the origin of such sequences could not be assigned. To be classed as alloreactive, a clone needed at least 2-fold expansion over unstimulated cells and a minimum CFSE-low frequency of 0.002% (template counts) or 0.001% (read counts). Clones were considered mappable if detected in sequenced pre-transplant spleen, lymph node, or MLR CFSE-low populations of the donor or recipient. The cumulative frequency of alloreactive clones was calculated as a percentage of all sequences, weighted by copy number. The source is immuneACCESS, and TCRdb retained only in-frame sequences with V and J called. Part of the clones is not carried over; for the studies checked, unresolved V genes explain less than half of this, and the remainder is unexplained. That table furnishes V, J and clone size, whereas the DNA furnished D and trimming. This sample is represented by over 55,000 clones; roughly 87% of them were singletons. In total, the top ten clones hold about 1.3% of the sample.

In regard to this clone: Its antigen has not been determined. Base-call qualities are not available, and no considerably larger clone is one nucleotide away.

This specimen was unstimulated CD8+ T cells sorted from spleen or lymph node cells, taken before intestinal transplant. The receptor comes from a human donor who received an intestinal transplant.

The CDR3 here reads CASSDPISYEQYF. In nucleotides, the sequence is TGTGCCAGCAGCGATCCGATCTCCTACGAGCAGTACTTC. This chain is built from TRBV9 and TRBJ2-5; the D gene identity is not certain. The end of the DNA aligns better with TRBJ2-7, so the J call may be wrong. From the germline V gene, CDR1 is SGDLS and CDR2 is YYNGEE. The CDR3, from cysteine to phenylalanine, totals 13 residues. Only the CDR3 DNA is retained, 39 bases long and in frame from the first base.